One TCR beta chain is described in this entry. The data originate from a study of T cells in Graves' hyperthyroidism and ophthalmopathy. Regions amplified from RNA transcripts were the TCR beta CDR3 regions. Using the HTBI primer set, a first-round RT-PCR was run on the TCR CDR3. TCRdb reprocessed the multiplex PCR reads with MiXCR, giving one entry per CDR3 protein. The sample consists of 150,000 to 200,000 distinct CDR3 sequences, roughly 9.4% of them appearing once. Germline CDR1 MNHEY, CDR2 SVGEGT. V lost 6 bases, J lost 4 bases, and 7 bases stayed unmatched. The CDR3 runs 15 residues. The PBMCs studied were ones that came from 9 to 10 ml fresh peripheral blood.

Sequenced: blood. This receptor was identified in a woman aged 18-29 years with Graves' hyperthyroidism that later progressed to Graves' ophthalmopathy. The V and J genes are TRBV6-2 or TRBV6-3 and TRBJ2-1, with 9 bases identical to TRBD1. CDR3 loop: CASSPDRGIYNEQFF. In DNA, the CDR3 is TGTGCCAGCAGCCCCGACAGGGGGATATACAATGAGCAGTTCTTC.